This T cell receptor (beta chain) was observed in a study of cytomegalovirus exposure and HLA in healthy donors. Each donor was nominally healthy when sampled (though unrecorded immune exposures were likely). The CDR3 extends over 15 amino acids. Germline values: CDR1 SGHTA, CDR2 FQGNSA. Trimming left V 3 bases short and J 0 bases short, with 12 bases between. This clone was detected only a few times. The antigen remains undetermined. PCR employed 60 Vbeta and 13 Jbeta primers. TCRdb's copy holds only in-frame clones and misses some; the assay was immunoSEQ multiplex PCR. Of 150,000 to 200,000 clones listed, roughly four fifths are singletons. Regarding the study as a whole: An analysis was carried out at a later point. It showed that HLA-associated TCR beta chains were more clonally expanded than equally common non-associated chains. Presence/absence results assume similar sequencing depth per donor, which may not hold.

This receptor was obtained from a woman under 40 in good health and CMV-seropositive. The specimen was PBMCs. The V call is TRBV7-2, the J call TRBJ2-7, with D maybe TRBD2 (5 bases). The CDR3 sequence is CASSFGRVSSYEQYF. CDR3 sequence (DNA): TGTGCCAGCAGCTTCGGGCGGGTCAGCTCCTACGAGCAGTACTTC.